This passage covers 26 T cell receptor beta chains from one sample sequenced in a study of T cells in women clearing cervical HPV infection. Clones were sequenced by immunoSEQ multiplex PCR, and TCRdb holds only the in-frame ones, with some missing. This sample's table reports some 30,000 clones. Material: blood buffy coat. These receptors were obtained from a woman aged 18 to 75 with a cervical HPV16 infection that either progressed to CIN3+ or cleared (not recorded which).

With regard to this clone: The read terminates 3 residues before the CDR3 end, so the remaining end is supplied by the germline J gene. The gene calls are TRBV2 and TRBJ1-5; D perhaps matches TRBD1 (5 bases). The ends were cut back, 5 bases at V and 5 bases at J, with 13 bases in the middle. The CDR3 sequence is 14 residues long. Germline lookup yields CDR1 SNHLY and CDR2 FYNNEI. The sequenced CDR3 bases are TGTGCCAGCAGTCACGAAGCCAGGGATCAGCCC. Its translation: CASSHEARDQP. The whole CDR3 sequence reads CASSHEARDQPQHF.

As regards this clone: The read gets to within 3 residues of the CDR3 end, and the germline J gene fills in the rest. The gene calls are TRBV5-4 and TRBJ2-3; maybe TRBD2 (5 bases). Germline values: CDR1 SGHNT, CDR2 YYREEE (reference sequence). This CDR3 contains 16 residues. The V end lost 4 bases, the J end lost 3 bases, and 18 bases lay between the germline ends. The covered CDR3 bases are TGTGCCAGCAGCACCCTACTAGTCGGTTTTACAGATACG. Its translation: CASSTLLVGFTDT. The whole CDR3 sequence reads CASSTLLVGFTDTQYF. Complete variable domain (other parts from reference TRBV5-4 and TRBJ2-3): ETGVTQSPTHLIKTRGQQVTLRCSSQSGHNTVSWYQQALGQGPQFIFQYYREEENGRGNFPPRFSGLQFPNYSSELNVNALELDDSALYLCASSTLLVGFTDTQYFGPGTRLTVL.

To note about this clone: The CDR3 is cut off 3 residues early in the read; its end comes from the germline J gene. This chain links TRBV29-1 with TRBJ2-3; 8 bases fit TRBD2. CDR3 length equals 14 residues. The V gene's germline CDR1 is SQVTM and CDR2 ANQGSEA. CDR3 bases read: TGCAGCGTTGCAGAGGGGACCGGGGGGGAGACG. Translation: CSVAEGTGGET. The whole CDR3 reads CSVAEGTGGETQYF.

Worth noting for this clone: From the germline J gene comes the end of the CDR3, since the read stops 3 residues before it. The chain uses TRBV6-2 or TRBV6-3 and TRBJ2-3; TRBD1 matches 7 bases. Unmatched junction bases numbered 6, after V lost 2 bases and J lost 4 bases. Germline V CDR1 and CDR2: MNHEY, SVGEGT. The CDR3 covers 15 residues. CDR3 DNA, as far as it was read: TGTGCCAGCAGTTACCCACAGGGGAGTCCAGATACG. As protein: CASSYPQGSPDT. The whole CDR3 region reads CASSYPQGSPDTQYF.

On this clone: The CDR3 extends 3 residues past the end of the read, so its final part is completed from the germline J gene. The chain carries TRBV27 and TRBJ2-1; maybe TRBD2 (5 bases). The CDR3 extends over 11 amino acids. The germline V gene encodes CDR1 MNHEY and CDR2 SMNVEV (reference sequence). With 10 bases removed from V and 7 bases from J, the gap between germline ends came to 11 bases. The CDR3 loop is CATSRTNEQFF. Incomplete CDR3 DNA: TGTGCCACCTCCCGGACTAATGAG.

The CDR3 reads CASSLKWRGYNEQFF. CDR3 DNA (partial): TGTGCCAGCAGCTTGAAGTGGAGGGGTTACAATGAG. This chain connects TRBV5-4 to TRBJ2-1; possibly TRBD2 for D (6 bases). Sequencing ends 3 residues short of the CDR3 end; the germline J gene provides the rest. The V and J ends lost 1 base and 4 bases respectively, with 12 bases between them. Germline V gives CDR1 SGHNT, CDR2 YYREEE (reference sequence). This CDR3 contains 15 residues.

CDR3 loop: CASSLDRGAPLHF. The DNA read from the CDR3 is TGTGCCAGCAGCTTAGACAGGGGAGCACCC. The rearrangement joins TRBV13 to TRBJ1-6, with TRBD1 matching 7 bases. The read is 3 residues too short to cover the CDR3 end, so that end is filled in from the germline J gene. Trimming removed 1 base from V and 11 bases from J; junction bases left unmatched: 2. Germline assignment: CDR1 PRHDT and CDR2 FYEKMQ (reference sequence). This CDR3 region has 13 residues.

Comments on this clone: The sequence runs out 3 residues before the end of the CDR3; the remainder is reconstructed from the germline J gene. The rearrangement uses TRBV20-1 and TRBJ2-3; D not resolved. CDR3 length: 16 residues. CDR1 and CDR2 from the germline V gene are DFQATT and SNEGSKA (reference sequence). Here the CDR3 reads CSANVRASDSNQPQYF. The covered CDR3 bases are TGCAGTGCTAATGTACGAGCATCAGATAGCAATCAGCCG.

On this clone itself: The DNA ends 3 residues before the CDR3 does, and the rest of the CDR3 is filled in from the germline J gene. The chain combines TRBV7-6 with TRBJ1-1; the D is unclear. Germline loops: CDR1 SGHVS, CDR2 FNYEAQ. CDR3 length: 14 residues. The V end lost 0 bases, the J end lost 0 bases, and 5 bases lay between the germline ends. Incomplete CDR3 DNA: TGTGCCAGCAGCTTAGCGCAGTTGAACACTGAA. Encoded protein: CASSLAQLNTE. The complete CDR3 protein is CASSLAQLNTEAFF.

As concerns this clone: Read coverage stops 3 residues before the CDR3 terminus; the germline J gene supplies the remainder. The chain uses TRBV20-1 and TRBJ1-1, with D possibly TRBD1 on 5 matching bases. This CDR3 is 13 amino acids long. Trimming left V 5 bases short and J 1 base short, with 11 bases between. Per the germline V gene, CDR1 is DFQATT and CDR2 is SNEGSKA (reference sequence). The CDR3 DNA, read in part, is TGCAGTGCTGGCACTACAGGGAACACTGAA. Protein: CSAGTTGNTE. The whole CDR3 sequence is CSAGTTGNTEAFF.

In regard to this clone: Read sequence stops 3 residues before the CDR3 end, and the germline J gene provides the missing end. The chain carries TRBV18 and TRBJ2-4; D is unclear. CDR1 is KGHSH, CDR2 LQKENI, per germline. The CDR3 consists of 14 residues. CDR3 amino acids: CASSPQVAEPGQYF. CDR3 DNA, as far as it was read: TGTGCCAGCTCACCACAGGTGGCGGAACCTGGT.

Concerning this clone itself: The read finishes 3 residues shy of the CDR3 end, and the germline J gene is used to complete it. The rearrangement links TRBV5-1 to TRBJ2-3, with 11 bases identical to TRBD1. J lost 4 bases, V lost 4 bases, and 8 bases had no gene match. Germline CDR1 reads SGHRS; CDR2 reads YFSETQ. There are 16 residues in the CDR3. The CDR3 loop reads CASSPGTGGIPDTQYF. The part of the CDR3 DNA that was read is TGCGCCAGCAGCCCGGGGACAGGGGGGATCCCAGATACG.

Turning to this clone: With the read ending 3 residues before the CDR3 end, the germline J gene is used to fill in that end. This chain connects TRBV19 to TRBJ2-2; D is perhaps TRBD2 (6 bases). The CDR3 spans 14 residues. CDR1 LNHDA and CDR2 SQIVND come from the germline V gene (reference sequence). The CDR3 region is CASSTGGWNEKLFF. CDR3 DNA (partial): TGTGCCAGTAGTACCGGGGGTTGGAATGAAAAG.

Turning to this clone: The missing CDR3 end, 3 residues past where the read stops, is filled in from the germline J gene. This sequence joins TRBV11-3 and TRBJ2-3; tentative D call: TRBD2 (5 bases). The CDR3 loop spans 15 amino acids. The ends were cut back, 5 bases at V and 0 bases at J, with 12 bases in the middle. Looked up from germline, CDR1 is SGHNT and CDR2 is YENEEA. The CDR3 loop reads CASSPTGVSTDTQYF. The sequenced part of the CDR3 DNA is TGTGCCAGCAGCCCCACCGGGGTTAGCACAGATACG.

In regard to this clone: The CDR3 goes on 3 residues after the read ends, and that part is filled in from the germline J gene. The V gene is TRBV19, the J gene TRBJ2-7; the D gene is possibly TRBD1 (6 bases). The CDR3 has 15 amino acids. The V gene's germline CDR1 is LNHDA and CDR2 SQIVND (reference sequence). V lost 4 bases, J lost 3 bases, and 16 bases lay in between. CDR3 in amino acids: CASSTNRDDVYEQYF. The CDR3 DNA, read in part, is TGTGCCAGTAGTACGAACAGGGATGATGTCTACGAG.

Worth noting for this clone: The read stops 3 residues short of the end of the CDR3; the missing end is completed from the germline J gene. The chain recombines TRBV6-2 or TRBV6-3 with TRBJ1-6, with D perhaps matching TRBD1 (5 bases). V lost 4 bases and J lost 7, with 8 bases in between. The CDR3 has 13 amino acids. Germline CDR1 is MNHEY and CDR2 is SVGEGT. The sequenced CDR3 bases are TGTGCCAGCAGTTTGGGGCTAAATTCACCC. Amino acids: CASSLGLNSP. The CDR3, in full, reads CASSLGLNSPLHF.

On this clone itself: Germline is not matched at one junction end, which may reflect a read error. Incomplete CDR3 DNA: TGTACCAGGGGGGCGGCCTACGAG. Its translation is CTRGAAYE. Given in full, the CDR3 is CTRGAAYEQYF. The rearrangement links TRBV7-9 to TRBJ2-7; maybe TRBD1 (7 bases). Sequencing ends 3 residues short of the CDR3 end; the germline J gene provides the rest. Germline loops: CDR1 SEHNR, CDR2 FQNEAQ (reference sequence). This CDR3 spans 11 amino acids.

Incomplete CDR3 DNA: TGCAGTGCTAGAGTTCCGGGCAATCAGCCC. It yields the protein CSARVPGNQP. The entire CDR3 sequence reads CSARVPGNQPQHF. The chain combines TRBV20-1 with TRBJ1-5, with D hard to call. The sequenced fragment ends 3 residues before the CDR3 boundary, so the rest is inferred from the germline J gene. Germline V gene lookup returns CDR1 DFQATT and CDR2 SNEGSKA (reference sequence). There are 13 residues in the CDR3. Trimming took off 1 base at V and 2 bases at J, with 6 bases between the two ends.

Concerning this clone itself: The read ends 3 residues shy of where the CDR3 ends; the end is completed using the germline J gene. The gene calls are TRBV18 and TRBJ2-1, with D possibly TRBD2 on 6 matching bases. Trimming shortened V by 6 bases and J by 0 bases, and 12 bases separated the two germline ends. CDR1 and CDR2 from the germline V gene are KGHSH and LQKENI. This CDR3 region has 15 residues. The CDR3 DNA, read in part, is TGTGCCAGCTCCTTTAGCGGTTACTCCTACAATGAG. It codes for CASSFSGYSYNE. The full CDR3 protein reads CASSFSGYSYNEQFF.

About this clone: From the germline J gene comes the end of the CDR3, since the read stops 3 residues before it. V and J are TRBV29-1 and TRBJ2-1; 10 nucleotides line up with TRBD1. The CDR3 contains 17 residues. CDR1 SQVTM and CDR2 ANQGSEA come from the germline V gene. The trim removed 3 bases at V and 1 base at J, leaving 9 bases unmatched. The CDR3 protein is CSVDRGQGGFSYNEQFF. The part of the CDR3 DNA that was read is TGCAGCGTTGACAGAGGACAGGGGGGTTTTTCCTACAATGAG.

Note on this clone: The read terminates 3 residues before the CDR3 end, so the remaining end is supplied by the germline J gene. The chain combines TRBV18 with TRBJ1-2, with D possibly being TRBD1 (5 bases). CDR3 length equals 14 residues. The germline gives CDR1 KGHSH, CDR2 LQKENI. Deletions cut 3 bases from V and 4 bases from J, with 12 bases between. CDR3 sequence: CASSPYSGPYGYTF. CDR3 DNA, as far as it was read: TGTGCCAGCTCACCTTATTCAGGGCCCTATGGC.

Notes on this clone: The CDR3 extends 3 residues past the end of the read, so its final part is completed from the germline J gene. The chain has TRBV30 and TRBJ1-3; D unresolved. This CDR3 has 15 residues. CDR1 is GTSNPN and CDR2 is SVGIG in the germline V gene (reference sequence). CDR3 DNA (partial): TGTGCCTGGAGTCCACTTGGACTATTGATTGACCGG. This translates into CAWSPLGLLIDR. The CDR3 as a whole reads CAWSPLGLLIDRIYF. The whole variable domain, remainder taken from reference TRBV30 and TRBJ1-3, is SQTIHQWPATLVQPVGSPLSLECTVEGTSNPNLYWYRQAAGRGLQLLFYSVGIGQISSEVPQNLSASRPQDRQFILSSKKLLLSDSGFYLCAWSPLGLLIDRIYFGEGSWLTVV.

As to this clone: The read stops 3 residues short of the end of the CDR3; the missing end is completed from the germline J gene. The chain has TRBV19 and TRBJ1-5; 7 nucleotides align to TRBD1. The CDR3 length is 17 residues. Germline V gene data show CDR1 as LNHDA and CDR2 as SQIVND (reference sequence). V lost 3 bases to trimming and J lost 2 bases; unmatched junction nucleotides: 10. This chain's CDR3 is CASSMRQGVSGNQPQHF. The CDR3 DNA, read in part, is TGTGCCAGTAGTATGAGACAGGGCGTAAGTGGCAATCAGCCC. Together with reference TRBV19 and TRBJ1-5, the CDR3 gives the full variable domain: DGGITQSPKYLFRKEGQNVTLSCEQNLNHDAMYWYRQDPGQGLRLIYYSQIVNDFQKGDIAEGYSVSREKKESFPLTVTSAQKNPTAFYLCASSMRQGVSGNQPQHFGDGTRLSIL.

With regard to this clone: With the read ending 3 residues before the CDR3 end, the germline J gene is used to fill in that end. The gene calls are TRBV19 and TRBJ1-2, with no clear D. The V gene's germline CDR1 is LNHDA and CDR2 SQIVND (reference sequence). This CDR3 is built from 16 residues. Partial CDR3 DNA: TGTGCCAGTAGTATAGGTGGGTCCATAGCCAAAAACATC. Protein: CASSIGGSIAKNI. The whole CDR3 reads CASSIGGSIAKNIYTF.

Notes on this clone: The CDR3 end falls 3 residues outside the read, so it is completed with the germline J gene. The chain couples TRBV7-3 to TRBJ1-1; a weak D match, TRBD1 (5 bases). The germline gives CDR1 SGHTA, CDR2 FQGTGA. The CDR3 is 13 residues long. V shed 6 bases and J shed 1 base, with 9 bases lying between them. The covered CDR3 bases are TGTGCCAGCAGGGAACAGGCGAACACTGAA. This translates into CASREQANTE. The entire CDR3 protein reads CASREQANTEAFF.

Worth noting for this clone: The CDR3 end lies 3 residues beyond the end of the read and is filled in from the germline J gene. The chain uses TRBV6-2 or TRBV6-3 and TRBJ1-1; 8 bases are shared with TRBD1. Germline assignment: CDR1 MNHEY and CDR2 SVGEGT. The CDR3 has 15 residues. With V trimmed by 5 bases and J by 3 bases, 8 bases remained unmatched. This CDR3 is CASSAPGQGYTEAFF. The DNA read from the CDR3 is TGTGCCAGCAGTGCGCCCGGACAGGGCTACACTGAA.